Sequencing of this T cell receptor beta chain was carried out in a study of CD8+ T cells in alopecia areata listed by TCRdb under 2018. Notes on the research overall: Treated patients were enrolled in an open-label pilot trial of oral tofacitinib at 5 to 10 mg twice daily for moderate-to-severe alopecia areata. Patients stayed on tofacitinib for 6 to 18 months and then had 6 months of follow-up off drug so that delayed response and recurrence could be assessed. High-throughput TCRbeta sequencing was used to examine T cell clonal expansion in alopecia areata in both the C3H/HeJ mouse model and human patients. Scalp tissue and sorted CD4+ and CD8+ peripheral blood T cells from patchy and totalis/universalis alopecia areata patients and from healthy controls were covered by human TCRbeta sequencing. Tofacitinib-treated patients had biopsies at baseline and at 4 and 24 weeks of treatment, with a later scalp biopsy in several patients. Scalp clonality was compared across normal scalp (n=4), patchy alopecia areata scalp (n=8), and alopecia totalis/universalis scalp (n=8). RNA was obtained with the PAXgene miRNA kit for fixed scalp, the miRNeasy kit for PBMCs, and the RNeasy kit for mouse skin. Amplification of TCRbeta CDR3 regions was done by immunoSEQ multiplex PCR using 35 Vbeta forward primers and 13 Jbeta reverse primers. General conclusions and limits of the study: Compared with mice, TCR sequences shared between patients were less clear, possibly partly because of HLA diversity across the patient population. Compared with normal scalp, lesional scalp had higher clonality and more expanded CD8+ clones, particularly in alopecia totalis/universalis, a pattern that suggests antigenic drive. Unlike mouse skin, where gammadelta T cells dominate, normal human skin contains resident alphabeta T cells that get sequenced too, which complicates analysis of the scalp TCR repertoire.

The protocol used for the library was the immunoSEQ multiplex PCR assay. For TCR sequencing, RNA was extracted from every sample and reverse transcribed into cDNA to serve as template. First-strand cDNA was synthesized using SuperScript III with a 2:1 mix of oligo-dT and random hexamers. A synthetic immune receptor repertoire was used to assess amplification bias, and residual bias was removed computationally. As for how the authors treated the data: Raw reads were preprocessed to remove errors, and CDR3 was defined by IMGT conventions from the conserved cysteine to phenylalanine. Clonality was calculated as 1 minus Shannon entropy normalized by log2 of the number of productive unique TCRs. Scalp TCRbeta sequences were cross-referenced with sorted blood CD4 and CD8 repertoires so that the CD4 or CD8 identity of scalp clones could be inferred. The table comes from immuneACCESS by way of TCRdb, which keeps in-frame sequences with V and J called. Part of the clones is missing from these tables; in studies checked, under half for an unresolved V gene and the rest for unknown reasons. V and J calls and clone size are copied from that table; D and trimming were computed from the DNA. For this sample there are about 180,000 clones; about 63% appear just once. Together, the top ten hold around 1.6% of the sample.

The V end loses 1 base and the J end loses 1 base, and a stretch of 22 bases separates them. From cysteine to phenylalanine, the CDR3 is 19 amino acids long. Of all the DNA, just the CDR3 is kept, 57 bases in frame from base 1. The sample's time point label is to be understood as: baseline before oral tofacitinib. Lesional scalp punch biopsies and peripheral blood were collected from alopecia areata patients. PBMCs were isolated by density centrifugation and stained for CD3, CD4 and CD8, after which CD4+ and CD8+ T cells were sorted on a FACSAria. Regarding this clone: What this receptor recognizes is not known. Base quality data are lacking; no much larger clone is found one base away.

The chain employs TRBV23-1 and TRBJ1-2, and perhaps TRBD1 as D gene, on 6 matching bases. TRBV23-1 is given ORF status, its function remaining uncertain. This specimen was CD4+ T cells sorted from blood, taken at week 0. This clonotype was sampled from a human donor with alopecia areata. CDR3 protein: CASSQFPTGHPSFNYGYTF. The bases are TGCGCCAGCAGTCAATTCCCAACGGGACATCCGAGTTTTAACTATGGCTACACCTTC.